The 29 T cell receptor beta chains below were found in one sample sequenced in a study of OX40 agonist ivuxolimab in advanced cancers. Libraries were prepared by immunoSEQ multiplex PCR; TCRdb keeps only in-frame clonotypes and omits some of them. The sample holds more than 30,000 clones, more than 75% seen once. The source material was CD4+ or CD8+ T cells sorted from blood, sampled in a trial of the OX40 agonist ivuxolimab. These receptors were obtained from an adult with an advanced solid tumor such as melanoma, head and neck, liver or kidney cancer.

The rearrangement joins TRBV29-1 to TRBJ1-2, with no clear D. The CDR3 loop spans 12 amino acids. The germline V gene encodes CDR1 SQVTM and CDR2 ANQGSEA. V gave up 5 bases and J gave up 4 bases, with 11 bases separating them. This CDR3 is CSVLTELYGYTF. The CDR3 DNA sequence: TGCAGCGTTTTAACAGAACTCTATGGCTACACCTTC.

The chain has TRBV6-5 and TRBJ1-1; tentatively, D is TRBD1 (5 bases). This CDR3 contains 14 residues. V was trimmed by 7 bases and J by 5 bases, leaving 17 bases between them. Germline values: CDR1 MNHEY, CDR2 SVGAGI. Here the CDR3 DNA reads TGTGCCAGCACGCCGGGACGGCATCGAACTGAAGCTTTCTTT. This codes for CASTPGRHRTEAFF.

This chain's CDR3 is CASSLIGTSGNTEAFF. Written as DNA, the CDR3 is TGCGCCAGCAGCTTGATCGGGACCTCAGGGAACACTGAAGCTTTCTTT. The chain combines TRBV5-1 with TRBJ1-1; D possibly corresponds to TRBD1 (5 bases). V lost 1 base to trimming and J lost 1 base, with 14 bases between them. The germline V gene has CDR1 SGHRS and CDR2 YFSETQ. The CDR3 consists of 16 residues.

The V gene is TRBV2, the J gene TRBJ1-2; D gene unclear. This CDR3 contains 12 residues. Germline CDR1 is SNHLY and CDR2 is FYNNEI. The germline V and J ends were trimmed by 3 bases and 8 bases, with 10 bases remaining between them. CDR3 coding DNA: TGTGCCAGCAGTGAGAATGCGGGGGGCTACACCTTC. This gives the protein CASSENAGGYTF.

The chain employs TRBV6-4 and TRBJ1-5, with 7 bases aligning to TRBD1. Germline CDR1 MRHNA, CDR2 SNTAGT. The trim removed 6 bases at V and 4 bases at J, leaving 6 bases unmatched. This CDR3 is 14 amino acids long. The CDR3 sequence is CASSPGQKNQPQHF. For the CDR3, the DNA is TGTGCCAGCAGCCCGGGACAGAAGAATCAGCCCCAGCATTTT.

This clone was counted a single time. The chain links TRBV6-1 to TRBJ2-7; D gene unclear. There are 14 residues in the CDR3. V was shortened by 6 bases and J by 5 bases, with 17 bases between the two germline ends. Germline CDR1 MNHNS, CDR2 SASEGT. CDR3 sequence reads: CASSPTLSSHEQYF. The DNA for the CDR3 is TGTGCCAGCAGCCCCACTCTGTCCTCTCACGAGCAGTACTTC.

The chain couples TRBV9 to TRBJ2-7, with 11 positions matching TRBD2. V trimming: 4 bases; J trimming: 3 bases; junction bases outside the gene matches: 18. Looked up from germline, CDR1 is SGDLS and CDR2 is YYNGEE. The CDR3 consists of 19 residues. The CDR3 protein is CASSIQGGLAGGAHYEQYF. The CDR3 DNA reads TGTGCCAGCAGCATTCAAGGTGGGCTAGCGGGAGGAGCCCACTACGAGCAGTACTTC.

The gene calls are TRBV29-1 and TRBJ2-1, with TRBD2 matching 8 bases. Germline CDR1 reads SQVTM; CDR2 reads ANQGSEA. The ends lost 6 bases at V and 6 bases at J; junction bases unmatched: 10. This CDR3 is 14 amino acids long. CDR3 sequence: CSVSGTSSGNEQFF. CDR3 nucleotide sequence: TGCAGCGTGTCCGGGACTAGTTCTGGCAATGAGCAGTTCTTC.

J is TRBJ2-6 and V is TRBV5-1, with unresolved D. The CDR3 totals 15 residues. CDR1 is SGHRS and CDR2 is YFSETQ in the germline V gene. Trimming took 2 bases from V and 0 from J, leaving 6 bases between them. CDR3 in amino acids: CASSFLGSGANVLTF. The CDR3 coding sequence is TGCGCCAGCAGCTTCTTGGGCTCTGGGGCCAACGTCCTGACTTTC.

CDR3 coding DNA: TGCGCCAGCAGCTTGATGGGTGTCAGCAATCAGCCCCAGCATTTT. This gives the protein CASSLMGVSNQPQHF. The rearrangement uses TRBV5-1 and TRBJ1-5; unclear D gene. V was clipped by 1 base and J by 1 base, with 9 bases between them. The CDR3 sequence is 15 residues long. Germline V CDR1 and CDR2: SGHRS, YFSETQ.

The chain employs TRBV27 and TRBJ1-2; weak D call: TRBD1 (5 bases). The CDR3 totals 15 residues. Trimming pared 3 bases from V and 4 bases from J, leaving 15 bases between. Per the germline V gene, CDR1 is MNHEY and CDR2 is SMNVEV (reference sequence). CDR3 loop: CASSLKSPRGYGYTF. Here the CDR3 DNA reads TGTGCCAGCAGTTTGAAATCCCCAAGGGGCTATGGCTACACCTTC.

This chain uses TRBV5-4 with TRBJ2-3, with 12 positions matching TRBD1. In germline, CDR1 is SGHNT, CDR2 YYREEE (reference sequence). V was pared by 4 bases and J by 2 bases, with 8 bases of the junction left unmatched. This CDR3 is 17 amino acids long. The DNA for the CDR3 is TGTGCCAGCAGCCCCACCGGGACAGGGGGCCCCACAGATACGCAGTATTTT. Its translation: CASSPTGTGGPTDTQYF.

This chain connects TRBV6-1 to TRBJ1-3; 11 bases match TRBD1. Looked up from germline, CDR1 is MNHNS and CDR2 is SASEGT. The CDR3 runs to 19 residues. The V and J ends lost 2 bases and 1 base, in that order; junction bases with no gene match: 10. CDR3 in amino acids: CASSEYFLGQGASGNTIYF. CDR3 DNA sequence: TGTGCCAGCAGTGAATACTTCCTAGGACAGGGGGCGTCTGGAAACACCATATATTTT.

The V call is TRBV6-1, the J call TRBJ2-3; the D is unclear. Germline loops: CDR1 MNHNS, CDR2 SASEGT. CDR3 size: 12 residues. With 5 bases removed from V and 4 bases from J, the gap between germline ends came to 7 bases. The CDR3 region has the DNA TGTGCCAGCAGTCTTGTACCAGATACGCAGTATTTT. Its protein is CASSLVPDTQYF.

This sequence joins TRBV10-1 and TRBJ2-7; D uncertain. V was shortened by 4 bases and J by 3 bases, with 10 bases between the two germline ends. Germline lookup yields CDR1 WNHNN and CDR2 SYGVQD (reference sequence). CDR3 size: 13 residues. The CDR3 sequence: CASSGALGYEQYF. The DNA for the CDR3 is TGCGCCAGCAGTGGGGCTCTGGGCTACGAGCAGTACTTC.

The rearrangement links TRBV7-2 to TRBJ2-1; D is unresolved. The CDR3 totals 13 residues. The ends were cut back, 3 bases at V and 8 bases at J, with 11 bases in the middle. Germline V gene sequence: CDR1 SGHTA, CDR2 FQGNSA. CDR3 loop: CASSFVPLDEQFF. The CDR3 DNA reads TGTGCCAGCAGCTTTGTTCCCCTCGATGAGCAGTTCTTC.

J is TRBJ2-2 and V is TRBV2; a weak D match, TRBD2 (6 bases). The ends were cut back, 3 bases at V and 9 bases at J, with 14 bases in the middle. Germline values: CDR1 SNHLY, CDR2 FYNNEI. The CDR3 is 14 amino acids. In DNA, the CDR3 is TGTGCCAGCAGTGAGACCCGGGGGACGAGGGAGCTGTTTTTT. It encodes CASSETRGTRELFF.

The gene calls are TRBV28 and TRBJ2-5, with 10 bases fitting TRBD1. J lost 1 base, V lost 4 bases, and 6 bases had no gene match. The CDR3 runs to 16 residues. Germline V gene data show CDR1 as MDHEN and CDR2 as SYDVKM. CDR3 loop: CASSYPRQGAQETQYF. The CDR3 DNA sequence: TGTGCCAGCAGTTATCCCCGACAGGGGGCCCAAGAGACCCAGTACTTC.

The CDR3 region has the DNA TGTGCCAGCAGCCGAGGGACAGGGAACCATGAGCAGTTCTTC. This sequence encodes CASSRGTGNHEQFF. V usage is TRBV11-2 and J usage is TRBJ2-1, with 9 bases matching TRBD1. With 5 bases clipped from V and 8 bases from J, the junction kept 7 bases outside the gene matches. This CDR3 comprises 14 residues. Germline assignment: CDR1 SGHAT and CDR2 FQNNGV.

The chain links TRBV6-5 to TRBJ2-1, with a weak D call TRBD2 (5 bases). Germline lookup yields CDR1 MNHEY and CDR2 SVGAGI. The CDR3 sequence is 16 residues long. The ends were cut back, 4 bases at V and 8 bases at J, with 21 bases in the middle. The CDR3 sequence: CASSSLKRLAVDEQFF. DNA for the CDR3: TGTGCCAGCAGTTCCCTCAAGAGGCTAGCTGTGGATGAGCAGTTCTTC.

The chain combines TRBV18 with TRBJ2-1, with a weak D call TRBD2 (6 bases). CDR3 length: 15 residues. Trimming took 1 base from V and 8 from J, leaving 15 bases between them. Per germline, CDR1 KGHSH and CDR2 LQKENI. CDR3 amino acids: CASSPRGDPVDEQFF. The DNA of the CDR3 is TGTGCCAGCTCACCACGGGGGGACCCGGTAGATGAGCAGTTCTTC.

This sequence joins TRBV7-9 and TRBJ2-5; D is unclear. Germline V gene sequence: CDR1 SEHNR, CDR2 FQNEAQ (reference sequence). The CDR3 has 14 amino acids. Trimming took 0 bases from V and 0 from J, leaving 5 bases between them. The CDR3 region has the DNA TGTGCCAGCAGCTTAGCATCGTACCAAGAGACCCAGTACTTC. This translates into CASSLASYQETQYF.

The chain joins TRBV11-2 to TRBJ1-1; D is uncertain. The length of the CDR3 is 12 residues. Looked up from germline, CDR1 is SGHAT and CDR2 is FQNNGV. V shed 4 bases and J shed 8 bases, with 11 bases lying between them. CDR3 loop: CASSSLFGEAFF. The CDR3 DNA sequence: TGTGCCAGCAGCTCCCTCTTTGGGGAAGCTTTCTTT.

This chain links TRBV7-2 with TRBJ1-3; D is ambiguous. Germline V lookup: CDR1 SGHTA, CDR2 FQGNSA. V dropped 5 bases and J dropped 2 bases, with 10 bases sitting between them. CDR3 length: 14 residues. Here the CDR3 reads CASSRIRAGNTIYF. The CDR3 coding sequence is TGTGCCAGCAGCCGCATAAGGGCTGGAAACACCATATATTTT.

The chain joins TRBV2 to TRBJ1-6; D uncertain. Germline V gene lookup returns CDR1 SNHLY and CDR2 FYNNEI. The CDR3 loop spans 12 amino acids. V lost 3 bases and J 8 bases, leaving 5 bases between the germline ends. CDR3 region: CASSDDHSPLHF. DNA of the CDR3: TGTGCCAGCAGTGACGACCATTCACCCCTCCACTTT.

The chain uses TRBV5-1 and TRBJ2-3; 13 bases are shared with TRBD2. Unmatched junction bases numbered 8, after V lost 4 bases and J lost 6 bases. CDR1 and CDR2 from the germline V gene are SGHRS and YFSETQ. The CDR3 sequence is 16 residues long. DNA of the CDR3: TGCGCCAGCAGCCCAACGGCGACTAGCGGGAGGGATACGCAGTATTTT. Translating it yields CASSPTATSGRDTQYF.

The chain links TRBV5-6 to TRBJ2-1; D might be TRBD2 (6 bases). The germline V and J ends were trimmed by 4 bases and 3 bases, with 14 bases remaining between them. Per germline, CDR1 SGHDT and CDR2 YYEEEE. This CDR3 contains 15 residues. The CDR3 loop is CASSVGTLLYNEQFF. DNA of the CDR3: TGTGCCAGCAGCGTTGGGACTCTTCTCTACAATGAGCAGTTCTTC.

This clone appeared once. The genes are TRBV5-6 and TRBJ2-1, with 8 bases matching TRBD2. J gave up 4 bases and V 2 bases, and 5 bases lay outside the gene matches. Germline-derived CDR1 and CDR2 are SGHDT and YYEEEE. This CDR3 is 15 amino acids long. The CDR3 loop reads CASSLGGLAYNEQFF. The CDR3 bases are TGTGCCAGCAGCTTAGGTGGACTAGCATACAATGAGCAGTTCTTC.

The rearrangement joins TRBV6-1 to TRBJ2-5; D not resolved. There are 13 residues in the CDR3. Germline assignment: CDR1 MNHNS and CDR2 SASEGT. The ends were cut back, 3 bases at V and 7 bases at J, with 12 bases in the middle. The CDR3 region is CASSDMFRGTQYF. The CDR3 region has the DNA TGTGCCAGCAGTGATATGTTTCGAGGGACCCAGTACTTC.